This TCR beta chain was captured by sequencing in a study of blood T cell repertoires in COVID-19. Which cohort a participant joined came from the clinical history participants gave. Symptom resolution, clearance, or two negative PCRs marked the recovered donors of Cohort 3. Authors' data handling: It was from reference gene primer amplification that nucleated cell counts were estimated. Using immunoSEQ multiplex PCR, the repertoire was profiled, and TCRdb retains in-frame clones only, with some absent. That table furnishes V, J and clone size, whereas the DNA furnished D and trimming. The sample holds about 140,000 clones, around 87% seen once. This CDR3 spans 17 amino acids. Germline V gene sequence: CDR1 MDHEN, CDR2 SYDVKM. Trimming at V came to 5 bases and at J to 6 bases, leaving 14 bases not matched to a gene.

This chain joins TRBV28 and TRBJ2-3; TRBD2 matches 10 bases. What was sequenced was PBMCs or T cells enriched from blood (not recorded which). This receptor was identified in a man aged 55 to 69 who had recovered from COVID-19. In nucleotides, the CDR3 is TGTGCCAGCAGTATTGGGCTAGCGGGAGTACCCCCCGATACGCAGTATTTT. Its protein is CASSIGLAGVPPDTQYF. The entire variable domain, with the rest obtained from reference TRBV28 and TRBJ2-3, is as follows: DVKVTQSSRYLVKRTGEKVFLECVQDMDHENMFWYRQDPGLGLRLIYFSYDVKMKEKGDIPEGYSVSREKKERFSLILESASTNQTSMYLCASSIGLAGVPPDTQYFGPGTRLTVL.